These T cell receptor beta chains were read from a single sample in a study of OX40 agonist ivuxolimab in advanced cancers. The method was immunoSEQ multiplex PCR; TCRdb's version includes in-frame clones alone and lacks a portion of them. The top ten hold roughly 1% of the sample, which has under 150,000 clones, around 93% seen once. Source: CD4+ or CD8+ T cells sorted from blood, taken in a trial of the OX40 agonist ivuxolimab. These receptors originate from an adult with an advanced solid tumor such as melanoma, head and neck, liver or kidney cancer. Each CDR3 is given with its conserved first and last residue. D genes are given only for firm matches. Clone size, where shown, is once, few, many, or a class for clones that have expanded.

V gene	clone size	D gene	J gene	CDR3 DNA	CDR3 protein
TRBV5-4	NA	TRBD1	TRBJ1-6	TGTGCCAGCAGCTTGAGATCGGGACAGGGTGCCCTCCACTTT	CASSLRSGQGALHF
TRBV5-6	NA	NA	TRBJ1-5	TGTGCCAGCAGCTTGGAGGGTGGGGGGAATCAGCCCCAGCATTTT	CASSLEGGGNQPQHF
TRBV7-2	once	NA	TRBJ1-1	TGTGCCAGCAGCTTAGGGGTTGCAGGGCGGACTGAAGCTTTCTTT	CASSLGVAGRTEAFF
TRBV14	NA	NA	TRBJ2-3	TGTGCCAGCAGCCGAGCCAAGAAGGAAGGAAGGGCGGGAACAGATACGCAGTATTTT	CASSRAKKEGRAGTDTQYF
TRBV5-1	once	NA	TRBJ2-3	TGCGCCAGCAGCTTGGGGGCGGGACAGATCACAGATACGCAGTATTTT	CASSLGAGQITDTQYF
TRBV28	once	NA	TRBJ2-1	TGTGCCAGCAGTTTACAGGGGAATGAGCAGTTCTTC	CASSLQGNEQFF
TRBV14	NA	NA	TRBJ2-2	TGTGCCAGCAGCCATCGGACTGGGACGAACACCGGGGAGCTGTTTTTT	CASSHRTGTNTGELFF
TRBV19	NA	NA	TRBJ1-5	TGTGCCAGTAGTATCGTGACAGCGTTCGATCAGCCCCAGCATTTT	CASSIVTAFDQPQHF
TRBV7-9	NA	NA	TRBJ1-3	TGTGCCAGCAGCTTAGCGGAGGCCTACCCTGGAAACACCATATATTTT	CASSLAEAYPGNTIYF
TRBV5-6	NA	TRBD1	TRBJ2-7	TGTGCCAGCAGCTTAAAACCGGGACAGGGGCACGAGCAGTACTTC	CASSLKPGQGHEQYF
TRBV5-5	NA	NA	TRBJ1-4	TGTGCCAGCAGTTACAGGGCGCTCAATGAAAAACTGTTTTTT	CASSYRALNEKLFF
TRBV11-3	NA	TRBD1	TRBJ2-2	TGTGCCAGCAGCTCCTTACGACAGGGCCCCGGGGAGCTGTTTTTT	CASSSLRQGPGELFF
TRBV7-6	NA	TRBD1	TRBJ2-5	TGTGCCAGCAGCTCCCCCCCGGGACAGAGGGAAGAGACCCAGTACTTC	CASSSPPGQREETQYF
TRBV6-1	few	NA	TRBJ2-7	TGTGCCAGCAGTGAGTACTCCTCCTACGAGCAGTACTTC	CASSEYSSYEQYF
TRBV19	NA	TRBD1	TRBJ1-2	TGTGCCACCTCGGACAGGGGATGGGGCTACACCTTC	CATSDRGWGYTF
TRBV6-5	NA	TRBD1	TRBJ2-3	TGTGCCAGCGGCGCACAGGGACAGGATACGCAGTATTTT	CASGAQGQDTQYF
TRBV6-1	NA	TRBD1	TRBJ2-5	TGTGCCAGCAGTGAGTCAGGGGGTTGGGAGACCCAGTACTTC	CASSESGGWETQYF
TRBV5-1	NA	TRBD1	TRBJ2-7	TGCGCCAGCAGCCAAGGGACAGCCCAATTCTACGAGCAGTACTTC	CASSQGTAQFYEQYF
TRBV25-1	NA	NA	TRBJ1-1	TGTGCCAGCAGTGAATGGGATGTCCTTGGCGCTGAAGCTTTCTTT	CASSEWDVLGAEAFF
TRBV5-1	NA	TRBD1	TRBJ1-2	TGCGCCAGCAGCTTGGGGACAGGGGGCTATGGCTACACCTTC	CASSLGTGGYGYTF
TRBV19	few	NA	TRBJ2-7	TGTGCCAGTAGTATAGCGGGAGACTCCTACGAGCAGTACTTC	CASSIAGDSYEQYF
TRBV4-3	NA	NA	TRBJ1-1	TGCGCCAGCAGCCAAGTAGGGGGGACGCCTGAAGCTTTCTTT	CASSQVGGTPEAFF
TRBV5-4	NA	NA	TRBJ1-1	TGTGCCAGCAGCCCGGGACCCTCAGAAGAAGCTTTCTTT	CASSPGPSEEAFF
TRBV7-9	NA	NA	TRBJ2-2	TGTGCCAGCGGATGGACAGGGGAGCTGTTTTTT	CASGWTGELFF
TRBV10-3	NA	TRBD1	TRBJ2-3	TGTGCCATCAGTGAGGTCCTCAGGGGGGATACGCAGTATTTT	CAISEVLRGDTQYF
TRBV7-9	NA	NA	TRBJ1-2	TGTGCCAGCAGCATGTCCCCGGGCCCCGGCACCTTC	CASSMSPGPGTF
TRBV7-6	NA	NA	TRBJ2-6	TGTGCCAGCAGCCGCCGGGGCGGGGCTGGGGCCAACGTCCTGACTTTC	CASSRRGGAGANVLTF
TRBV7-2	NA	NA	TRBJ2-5	TGCGCCAGCAGCCCGAGATTGGGTGTTAAAGAGACCCAGTACTTC	CASSPRLGVKETQYF
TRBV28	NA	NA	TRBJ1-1	TGTGCCAGCGGGGGGAGGGTCGCTGAAGCTTTCTTT	CASGGRVAEAFF
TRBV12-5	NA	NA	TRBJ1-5	TGTGCTAGTGGTTTGGAAACAGTAAACCAGCATTTT	CASGLETVNQHF
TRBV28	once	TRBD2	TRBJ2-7	TGTGCCAGCAGTCCCTCAAGGTGGGGACTAGCGGGAACGGTCGAGCAGTACTTC	CASSPSRWGLAGTVEQYF
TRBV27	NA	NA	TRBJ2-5	TGTGCCAGCAGTTTAACCCCCCCATACGTCTATCTCCAAGAGACCCAGTACTTC	CASSLTPPYVYLQETQYF